The next 30 T cell receptor beta chains were all read from a single sample in a study of blood T cell repertoires in COVID-19. Profiling relied on immunoSEQ multiplex PCR, and the TCRdb table lists in-frame clones only, not all of them. The data hold about 38,000 clones, with roughly 70% observed a single time. The sequencing sample was made of peripheral blood. The source is a man in his sixties or seventies with COVID-19, enrolled during active disease.

This rearrangement joins TRBV30 to TRBJ1-1; 9 nucleotides line up with TRBD1. Losses at the gene ends were 3 bases for V and 4 bases for J; bases not matched to a gene: 6. Germline CDR1 is GTSNPN and CDR2 is SVGIG (reference sequence). This CDR3 spans 14 amino acids. CDR3 sequence: CAWSIQGASTEAFF. CDR3 coding DNA: TGTGCCTGGAGCATACAGGGGGCGAGCACTGAAGCTTTCTTT.

The chain links TRBV29-1 to TRBJ1-1; D gene uncertain. Trimming stripped 6 bases from V and 5 bases from J, with 19 bases between. CDR1 and CDR2 from the germline V gene are SQVTM and ANQGSEA. The CDR3 runs 14 residues. The CDR3 sequence: CSVGKASGGTEAFF. The CDR3 DNA reads TGCAGCGTGGGAAAGGCGTCGGGAGGGACTGAAGCTTTCTTT. Based on the CDR3 plus reference TRBV29-1 and TRBJ1-1, the full variable domain is SAVISQKPSRDICQRGTSLTIQCQVDSQVTMMFWYRQQPGQSLTLIATANQGSEATYESGFVIDKFPISRPNLTFSTLTVSNMSPEDSSIYLCSVGKASGGTEAFFGQGTRLTVV.

There are a few counts of this clone. This chain uses TRBV4-1 with TRBJ1-1, with 9 bases lining up with TRBD1. Germline CDR1 MGHRA, CDR2 YSYEKL. V lost 4 bases and J lost 1; bases outside the gene matches: 7. The length of the CDR3 is 16 residues. The CDR3: CASSLMSGQGNTEAFF. The CDR3 nucleotides are TGCGCCAGCAGCCTTATGTCGGGACAGGGGAACACTGAAGCTTTCTTT.

This clone was seen only a few times. The chain couples TRBV6-5 to TRBJ1-2, with D possibly TRBD1 on 6 matching bases. CDR1 is MNHEY, CDR2 SVGAGI, per germline. Trimming removed 5 bases at V and 4 bases at J, with 17 bases between. CDR3 length equals 15 residues. DNA for the CDR3: TGTGCCAGCAGTACGTACCAGGGGCCGCTCTATGGCTACACCTTC. Residues: CASSTYQGPLYGYTF.

This clone appeared a single time. The genes are TRBV11-2 and TRBJ2-7, with D tentatively TRBD1 (6 bases). CDR3 length equals 13 residues. CDR1 SGHAT and CDR2 FQNNGV come from the germline V gene. V lost 1 base, J lost 8 bases, and 12 bases lay in between. The CDR3 sequence: CASSLVSRGKQYF. In DNA form, the CDR3 reads TGTGCCAGCAGCTTAGTTTCCAGGGGCAAGCAGTACTTC.

CDR3 loop: CASSQDLYGYTF. The CDR3 bases are TGCGCCAGCAGCCAAGATCTATATGGCTACACCTTC. The rearrangement links TRBV4-3 to TRBJ1-2, with unresolved D. V dropped 0 bases and J dropped 5 bases, with 4 bases sitting between them. This CDR3 region has 12 residues. The germline CDR1 and CDR2 sequences are LGHNA and YSLEER.

The chain is built from TRBV6-5 and TRBJ1-3; TRBD1 matches at 7 bases. The junction had 5 bases not matched to a gene; V was cut back by 6 bases and J by 0 bases. Per germline, CDR1 MNHEY and CDR2 SVGAGI. CDR3 length equals 15 residues. Here the CDR3 reads CASSRQGDSGNTIYF. The CDR3 coding sequence is TGTGCCAGCAGCCGACAGGGAGACTCTGGAAACACCATATATTTT.

The chain's CDR3 is CASSQRDLGTEAFF. CDR3 in DNA: TGTGCCAGCTCACAACGGGATTTGGGCACTGAAGCTTTCTTT. The chain is built from TRBV18 and TRBJ1-1; D unclear. The germline V gene has CDR1 KGHSH and CDR2 LQKENI. The CDR3 is made up of 14 amino acids. V was trimmed by 4 bases and J by 4 bases, leaving 13 bases between them. The full variable domain, rest sourced from reference TRBV18 and TRBJ1-1, is NAGVMQNPRHLVRRRGQEARLRCSPMKGHSHVYWYRQLPEEGLKFMVYLQKENIIDESGMPKERFSAEFPKEGPSILRIQQVVRGDSAAYFCASSQRDLGTEAFFGQGTRLTVV.

The V and J genes are TRBV5-1 and TRBJ1-3; possible D gene TRBD1, 6 bases. The germline V gene encodes CDR1 SGHRS and CDR2 YFSETQ. V dropped 3 bases and J dropped 0 bases, with 13 bases sitting between them. The CDR3 extends over 16 amino acids. CDR3 DNA sequence: TGCGCCAGCAGCTGGGACACCCGGCTCTCTGGAAACACCATATATTTT. Translating gives CASSWDTRLSGNTIYF.

The chain uses TRBV18 and TRBJ2-2, with a possible D match to TRBD2 (6 bases). V lost 8 bases to trimming and J lost 1 base, with 11 bases between them. CDR3 length: 14 amino acids. Germline lookup yields CDR1 KGHSH and CDR2 LQKENI. In DNA, the CDR3 is TGTGCCAGCCCGGGGGAGAAGAACACCGGGGAGCTGTTTTTT. It yields the protein CASPGEKNTGELFF.

This rearrangement joins TRBV12-3 or TRBV12-4 to TRBJ2-1; D is perhaps TRBD1 (6 bases). V was shortened by 7 bases and J by 7 bases, with 8 bases between the two germline ends. CDR3 length: 11 residues. The CDR3 loop reads CASTRGNEQFF. The DNA for the CDR3 is TGTGCCAGCACAAGGGGGAATGAGCAGTTCTTC.

The chain recombines TRBV11-2 with TRBJ1-6; D ambiguous. The CDR3 sequence is 16 residues long. Trimming removed 1 base from V and 6 bases from J, with 13 bases in between. Germline loops: CDR1 SGHAT, CDR2 FQNNGV. CDR3 nucleotide sequence: TGTGCCAGCAGCTTAGTGGAGGGTGCCCTTAATTCACCCCTCCACTTT. Translating it yields CASSLVEGALNSPLHF.

Points on this clone: One end of the junction does not line up with germline, which may come from a read error. This chain connects TRBV6-4 to TRBJ1-3, with D uncertain. The length of the CDR3 is 13 residues. Germline V CDR1 and CDR2: MRHNA, SNTAGT. CDR3 DNA sequence: TGTGCCAGCAGTGTTGGCCTTGGAGACACCATATATTTT. Translation gives CASSVGLGDTIYF.

This sequence joins TRBV5-1 and TRBJ2-7; 7 bases map to TRBD1. J lost 3 bases, V lost 7 bases, and 10 bases had no gene match. The CDR3 covers 14 residues. In germline, CDR1 is SGHRS, CDR2 YFSETQ. The CDR3 nucleotides are TGCGCCAGCGCCGACGTGACAGGGAACTACGAGCAGTACTTC. Translated: CASADVTGNYEQYF.

V is TRBV6-4 and J is TRBJ1-6; D is ambiguous. CDR3 length: 13 residues. Germline CDR1 MRHNA, CDR2 SNTAGT. The V end was cut by 3 bases, the J end by 8 bases, with 8 bases between. In DNA, the CDR3 is TGTGCCAGCAGTGATACGGTGGATTCACCCCTCCACTTT. Its protein product is CASSDTVDSPLHF.

The table lists this clone with a count of one. The CDR3 spells CASSLGGVMGAAETQYF. CDR3 nucleotides: TGTGCCAGCAGCTTAGGCGGAGTGATGGGAGCTGCAGAGACCCAGTACTTC. The chain uses TRBV11-2 and TRBJ2-5; TRBD2 is a possible D gene (5 bases). Trimming left V 1 base short and J 4 bases short, with 19 bases between. The germline CDR1 and CDR2 sequences are SGHAT and FQNNGV. The CDR3 length is 17 residues.

The rearrangement uses TRBV5-1 and TRBJ1-1; no firm D call. V was clipped by 0 bases and J by 0 bases, with 9 bases between them. Germline values: CDR1 SGHRS, CDR2 YFSETQ. The CDR3 runs to 15 residues. The CDR3 DNA follows: TGCGCCAGCAGCTTGGAGTTGGGCCTGAACACTGAAGCTTTCTTT. This encodes CASSLELGLNTEAFF. Combining the CDR3 with reference TRBV5-1 and TRBJ1-1 gives the whole variable domain KAGVTQTPRYLIKTRGQQVTLSCSPISGHRSVSWYQQTPGQGLQFLFEYFSETQRNKGNFPGRFSGRQFSNSRSEMNVSTLELGDSALYLCASSLELGLNTEAFFGQGTRLTVV.

The chain employs TRBV18 and TRBJ1-6; TRBD1 might be the D (5 bases). CDR1 is KGHSH and CDR2 is LQKENI in the germline V gene. V shed 1 base and J shed 7 bases, with 11 bases lying between them. CDR3 size: 15 residues. The CDR3 is CASSPLGQKNSPLHF. CDR3 in DNA: TGTGCCAGCTCACCACTGGGGCAGAAGAATTCACCCCTCCACTTT.

The chain has TRBV13 and TRBJ1-3; TRBD1 matches at 7 bases. The ends lost 3 bases at V and 4 bases at J; junction bases unmatched: 3. CDR1 is PRHDT and CDR2 is FYEKMQ in the germline V gene (reference sequence). The CDR3 length is 14 residues. The CDR3 sequence: CASSFRGLGNTIYF. DNA for the CDR3: TGTGCCAGCAGCTTTAGGGGGCTCGGAAACACCATATATTTT. The variable domain in full, completed from reference TRBV13 and TRBJ1-3, reads AAGVIQSPRHLIKEKRETATLKCYPIPRHDTVYWYQQGPGQDPQFLISFYEKMQSDKGSIPDRFSAQQFSDYHSELNMSSLELGDSALYFCASSFRGLGNTIYFGEGSWLTVV.

This chain links TRBV9 with TRBJ2-1; the D is unclear. Germline CDR1 SGDLS, CDR2 YYNGEE. Trimming pared 0 bases from V and 0 bases from J, leaving 4 bases between. The CDR3 loop spans 14 amino acids. CDR3: CASSVEPSYNEQFF. CDR3 in DNA: TGTGCCAGCAGCGTAGAGCCCTCCTACAATGAGCAGTTCTTC.

The chain uses TRBV18 and TRBJ2-3; D gene unclear. Germline CDR1 reads KGHSH; CDR2 reads LQKENI. The CDR3 covers 13 residues. V lost 6 bases and J 6 bases, leaving 13 bases between the germline ends. The CDR3 coding sequence is TGTGCCAGCTCTCCTTCTTTTGTGGATACGCAGTATTTT. Translated, it gives CASSPSFVDTQYF.

CDR3 in amino acids: CASSKGTRRRNEQFF. CDR3 nucleotides: TGTGCCAGTAGTAAGGGGACTAGACGGCGCAATGAGCAGTTCTTC. The chain employs TRBV19 and TRBJ2-1, with 8 bases lining up with TRBD2. The V segment lost 4 bases and the J segment 6 bases; nucleotides outside the gene matches: 8. The germline V gene encodes CDR1 LNHDA and CDR2 SQIVND (reference sequence). CDR3 length: 15 amino acids.

The chain uses TRBV24-1 and TRBJ1-6; D uncertain. Trimming removed 4 bases from V and 0 bases from J, with 9 bases in between. CDR1 is KGHDR and CDR2 is SFDVKD in the germline V gene. The CDR3 totals 16 residues. This chain's CDR3 is CATSEPESSYNSPLHF. The CDR3 nucleotides are TGTGCCACCAGTGAGCCGGAGAGCTCCTATAATTCACCCCTCCACTTT.

The V and J genes are TRBV27 and TRBJ2-7; 10 bases agree with TRBD2. The V segment lost 6 bases and the J segment 2 bases; nucleotides outside the gene matches: 7. From germline, CDR1 is MNHEY and CDR2 SMNVEV (reference sequence). The CDR3 runs to 15 residues. The CDR3 loop reads CASSRSAGGPYEQYF. In DNA form, the CDR3 reads TGTGCCAGCAGCCGCTCAGCGGGAGGGCCCTACGAGCAGTACTTC.

Only a few counts were recorded for this clone. The chain employs TRBV4-1 and TRBJ1-2; a possible D gene is TRBD1 (5 bases). The germline CDR1 and CDR2 sequences are MGHRA and YSYEKL. The CDR3 consists of 13 residues. Trimming removed 1 base from V and 8 bases from J, with 11 bases in between. Here the CDR3 reads CASSQAPPGGYTF. CDR3 DNA: TGCGCCAGCAGCCAAGCTCCCCCAGGGGGCTACACCTTC.

The chain uses TRBV5-6 and TRBJ1-2; 7 bases match TRBD1. This CDR3 contains 13 residues. V trimming: 3 bases; J trimming: 6 bases; junction bases outside the gene matches: 5. Germline-derived CDR1 and CDR2 are SGHDT and YYEEEE. The CDR3 sequence is CASSYAGQHGYTF. The CDR3 coding sequence is TGTGCCAGCAGCTATGCGGGACAGCATGGCTACACCTTC. Together with reference TRBV5-6 and TRBJ1-2, the CDR3 gives the full variable domain: DAGVTQSPTHLIKTRGQQVTLRCSPKSGHDTVSWYQQALGQGPQFIFQYYEEEERQRGNFPDRFSGHQFPNYSSELNVNALLLGDSALYLCASSYAGQHGYTFGSGTRLTVV.

The V and J genes are TRBV11-2 and TRBJ1-2; D is unresolved. Looked up from germline, CDR1 is SGHAT and CDR2 is FQNNGV. V dropped 0 bases and J dropped 5 bases, with 22 bases sitting between them. This CDR3 is 18 amino acids long. In DNA form, the CDR3 reads TGTGCCAGCAGCTTAGAGATTATGCGGGCGGAGGGAAAGTATGGCTACACCTTC. Protein: CASSLEIMRAEGKYGYTF.

V and J are TRBV4-1 and TRBJ1-5, with a tentative D call TRBD1 (6 bases). The CDR3 runs to 18 residues. V was trimmed by 3 bases and J by 3 bases, leaving 21 bases between them. Looked up from germline, CDR1 is MGHRA and CDR2 is YSYEKL. The CDR3 loop is CASSQGVMTRGSNQPQHF. CDR3 nucleotides: TGCGCCAGCAGCCAGGGGGTTATGACCAGGGGTTCCAATCAGCCCCAGCATTTT.

The genes are TRBV6-5 and TRBJ1-2; D unclear. This CDR3 has 13 residues. Germline CDR1 reads MNHEY; CDR2 reads SVGAGI. V shed 8 bases and J shed 4 bases, with 14 bases lying between them. The CDR3 region is CASRTPGGYGYTF. The CDR3 DNA reads as TGTGCCAGCCGAACACCCGGAGGCTATGGCTACACCTTC.

CDR3 sequence reads: CASSLFHEQFF. CDR3 DNA sequence: TGTGCCAGCAGCCTCTTTCATGAGCAGTTCTTC. V and J are TRBV13 and TRBJ2-1, with unresolved D. The germline V gene has CDR1 PRHDT and CDR2 FYEKMQ (reference sequence). CDR3 length: 11 residues. Between the trimmed V and J ends, which lost 5 bases and 8 bases, there was a span of 7 bases.